This T cell receptor (beta chain) comes out of a study of patients and donors after allogeneic stem cell transplantation. Via MiXCR, TCRdb re-called the RT-PCR reads, giving one row per CDR3 protein. The sample lists hundreds of thousands of distinct CDR3 sequences; less than 15% were seen once. The CDR3 has 13 residues. Trimming removed 4 bases at V and 7 bases at J, with 10 bases between. Germline assignment: CDR1 SGHTA and CDR2 FQGTGA. J is TRBJ2-2 and V is TRBV7-3; weak D call: TRBD2 (5 bases). The receptor comes from a human donor who was either an allogeneic HSCT recipient or a stem cell or donor lymphocyte infusion donor (not recorded which). It is not recorded whose cells these are; they may come from a transplant donor. The material sequenced was blood, either unsorted or a sorted T cell fraction (not recorded which). The CDR3 spells CASSSRTSGELFF. Here the CDR3 DNA reads TGTGCCAGCAGCTCACGAACTAGCGGGGAGCTGTTTTTT.